These 2 T cell receptor beta chains came from one sample sequenced in a study of blood T cell repertoires in COVID-19. TCRdb's copy holds only in-frame clones and misses some; the assay was immunoSEQ multiplex PCR. The table has about 220,000 clones, approximately 82% seen once. What was sequenced was peripheral blood. These receptor sequences come from a man between 50 and 59 years old with active or convalescent COVID-19.

This chain joins TRBV7-6 and TRBJ1-3; D remains unclear. Germline-derived CDR1 and CDR2 are SGHVS and FNYEAQ. Between the trimmed V and J ends, which lost 1 base and 0 bases, there was a span of 7 bases. The CDR3 sequence is 15 residues long. As DNA, the CDR3 is TGTGCCAGCAGCTTAGAGGCAGGCTCTGGAAACACCATATATTTT. Translation gives CASSLEAGSGNTIYF.

The genes are TRBV2 and TRBJ2-7; weak D call: TRBD1 (6 bases). There are 11 residues in the CDR3. CDR1 and CDR2 from the germline V gene are SNHLY and FYNNEI. V lost 9 bases to trimming and J lost 5 bases, with 11 bases between them. The CDR3 region is CAREAGDEQYF. CDR3 DNA sequence: TGTGCCAGAGAAGCAGGGGACGAGCAGTACTTC. The full variable domain, rest sourced from reference TRBV2 and TRBJ2-7, is EPEVTQTPSHQVTQMGQEVILRCVPISNHLYFYWYRQILGQKVEFLVSFYNNEISEKSEIFDDQFSVERPDGSNFTLKIRSTKLEDSAMYFCAREAGDEQYFGPGTRLTVT.